This T cell receptor beta chain was observed in a study of control samples from healthy donors and cancer patients. CDR3 length: 13 residues. CDR1 is MNHEY, CDR2 SVGAGI, per germline. Trimming took off 7 bases at V and 4 bases at J, with 13 bases between the two ends. Only in-frame clones appear in the TCRdb table, and some are missing; sequencing was by immunoSEQ multiplex PCR. The repertoire consists of some 120,000 clones, with 80% to 95% occurring once and the leading ten covering 2% to 3%. This sequence originates from a man between 18 and 35 years old in good health. The sample comprised blood. The J gene is TRBJ1-1, the V gene TRBV6-5; the D gene is possibly TRBD1 (5 bases). CDR3 DNA: TGTGCCAGCACTTCAGGGTATCGCACTGAAGCTTTCTTT. The encoded protein is CASTSGYRTEAFF.